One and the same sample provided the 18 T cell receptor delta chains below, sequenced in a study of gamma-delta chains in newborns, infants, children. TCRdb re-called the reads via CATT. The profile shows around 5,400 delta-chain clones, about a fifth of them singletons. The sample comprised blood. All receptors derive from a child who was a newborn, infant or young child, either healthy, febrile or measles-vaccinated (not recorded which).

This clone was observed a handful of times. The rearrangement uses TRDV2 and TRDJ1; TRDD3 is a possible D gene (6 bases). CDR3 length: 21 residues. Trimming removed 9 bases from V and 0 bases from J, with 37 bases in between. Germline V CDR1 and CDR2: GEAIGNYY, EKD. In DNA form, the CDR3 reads TGTGCCGGTGTGAACCGCCGAGGATACCCAACTACTACCACTTACACCGATAAACTCATCTTT. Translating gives CAGVNRRGYPTTTTYTDKLIF.

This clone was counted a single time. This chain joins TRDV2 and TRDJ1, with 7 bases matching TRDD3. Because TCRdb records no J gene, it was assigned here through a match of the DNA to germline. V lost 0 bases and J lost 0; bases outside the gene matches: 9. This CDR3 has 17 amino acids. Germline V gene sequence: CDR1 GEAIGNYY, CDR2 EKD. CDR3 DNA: TGTGCCTGTGACACCATGGGGGACTCTCCTTACACCGATAAACTCATCTTT. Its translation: CACDTMGDSPYTDKLIF.

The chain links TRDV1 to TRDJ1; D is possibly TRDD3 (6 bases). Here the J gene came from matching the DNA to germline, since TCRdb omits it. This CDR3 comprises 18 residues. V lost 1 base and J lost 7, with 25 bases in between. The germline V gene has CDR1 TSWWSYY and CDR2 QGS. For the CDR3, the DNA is TGTGCTCTTGGGGAACCACGGCCCTACAGGGGATCGTTTGGTAAACTCATCTTT. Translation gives CALGEPRPYRGSFGKLIF.

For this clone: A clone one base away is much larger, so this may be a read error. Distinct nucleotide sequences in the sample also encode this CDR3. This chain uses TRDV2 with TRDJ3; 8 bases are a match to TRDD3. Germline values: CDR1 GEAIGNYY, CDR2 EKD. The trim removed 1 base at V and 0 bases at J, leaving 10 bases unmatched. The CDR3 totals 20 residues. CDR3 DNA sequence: TGTGCCTGTGACACGTTGGGGGATTCATCGAGCTCCTGGGACACCCGACAGATGTTTTTC. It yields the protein CACDTLGDSSSSWDTRQMFF.

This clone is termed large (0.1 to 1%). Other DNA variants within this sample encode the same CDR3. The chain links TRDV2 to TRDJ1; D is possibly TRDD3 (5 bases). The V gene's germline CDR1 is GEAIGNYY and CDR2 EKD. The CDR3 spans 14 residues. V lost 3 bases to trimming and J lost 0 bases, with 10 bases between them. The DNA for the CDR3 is TGTGCCTGTGACGAGATGGGGAACACCGATAAACTCATCTTT. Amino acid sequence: CACDEMGNTDKLIF.

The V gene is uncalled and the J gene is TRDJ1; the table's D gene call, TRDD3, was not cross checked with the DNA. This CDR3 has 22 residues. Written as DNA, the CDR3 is TGTGCCTGTGACACCGTCCCTACTTGTGGAGTCGTGTATAACCAGTACACCGATAAACTCATCTTT. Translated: CACDTVPTCGVVYNQYTDKLIF.

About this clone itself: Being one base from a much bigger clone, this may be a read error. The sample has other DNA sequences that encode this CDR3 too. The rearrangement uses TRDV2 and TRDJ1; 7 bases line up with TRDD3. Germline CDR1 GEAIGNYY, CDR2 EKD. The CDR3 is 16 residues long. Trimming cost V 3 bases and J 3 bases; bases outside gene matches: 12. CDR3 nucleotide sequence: TGTGCCTGTGACGGACTGGGGACGGACTCGGCCGATAAACTCATCTTT. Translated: CACDGLGTDSADKLIF.

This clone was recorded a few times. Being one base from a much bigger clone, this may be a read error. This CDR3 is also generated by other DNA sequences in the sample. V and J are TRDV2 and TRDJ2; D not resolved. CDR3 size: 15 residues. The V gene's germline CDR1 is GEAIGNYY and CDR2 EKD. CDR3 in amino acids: CACDTLGGLTAQLFF. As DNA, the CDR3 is TGCGCCTGTGACACCCTCGGAGGGCTGACAGCACAACTCTTCTTT.

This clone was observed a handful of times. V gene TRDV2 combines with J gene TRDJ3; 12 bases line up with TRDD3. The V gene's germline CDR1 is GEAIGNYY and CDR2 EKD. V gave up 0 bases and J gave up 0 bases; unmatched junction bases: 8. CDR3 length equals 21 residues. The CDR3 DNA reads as TGTGCCTGTGACACCGTACTGGGGGATACACCAAGCTCCTGGGACACCCGACAGATGTTTTTC. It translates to CACDTVLGDTPSSWDTRQMFF.

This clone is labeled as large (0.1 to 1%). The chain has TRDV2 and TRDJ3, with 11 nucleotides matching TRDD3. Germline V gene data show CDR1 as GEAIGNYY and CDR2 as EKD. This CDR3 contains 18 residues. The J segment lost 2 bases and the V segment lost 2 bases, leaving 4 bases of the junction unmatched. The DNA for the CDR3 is TGTGCCTGTGACAAAATACTGGGGGATACCTGGGACACCCGACAGATGTTTTTC. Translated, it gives CACDKILGDTWDTRQMFF.

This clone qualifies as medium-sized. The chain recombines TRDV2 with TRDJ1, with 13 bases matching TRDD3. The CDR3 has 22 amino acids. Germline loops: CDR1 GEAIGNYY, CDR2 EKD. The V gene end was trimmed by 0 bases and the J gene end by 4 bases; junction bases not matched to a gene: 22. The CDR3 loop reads CACDTVTGGYEIYVHDGDKLIF. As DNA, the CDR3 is TGTGCCTGTGACACCGTTACTGGGGGATACGAAATCTACGTACATGACGGCGATAAACTCATCTTT.

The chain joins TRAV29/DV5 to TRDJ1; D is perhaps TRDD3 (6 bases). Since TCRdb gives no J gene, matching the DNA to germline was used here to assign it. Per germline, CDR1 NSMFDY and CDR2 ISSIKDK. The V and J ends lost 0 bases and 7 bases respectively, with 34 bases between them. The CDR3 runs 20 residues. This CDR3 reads CAASVSSIGWGRPGTRKLIF. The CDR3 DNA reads TGTGCAGCAAGCGTAAGTTCTATTGGCTGGGGTCGACCCGGGACTCGTAAACTCATCTTT.

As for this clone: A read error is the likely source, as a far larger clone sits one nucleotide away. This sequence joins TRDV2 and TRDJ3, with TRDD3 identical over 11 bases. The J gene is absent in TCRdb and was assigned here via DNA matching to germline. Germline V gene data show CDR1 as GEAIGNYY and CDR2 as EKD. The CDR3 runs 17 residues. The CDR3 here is CACDTAGGYWGTRQMFF. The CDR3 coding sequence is TGTGCCTGTGACACCGCTGGGGGATACTGGGGCACCCGACAGATGTTTTTC.

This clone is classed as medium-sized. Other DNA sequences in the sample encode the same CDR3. The CDR3: CACDTLGDTLTAQLFF. For the CDR3, the DNA is TGTGCCTGTGACACCTTGGGGGATACTTTGACAGCACAACTCTTCTTT. V usage is TRDV2 and J usage is TRDJ2, with 9 bases lining up with TRDD3. Germline V lookup: CDR1 GEAIGNYY, CDR2 EKD. J gave up 0 bases and V 0 bases, and 1 base lay outside the gene matches. The CDR3 consists of 16 residues.

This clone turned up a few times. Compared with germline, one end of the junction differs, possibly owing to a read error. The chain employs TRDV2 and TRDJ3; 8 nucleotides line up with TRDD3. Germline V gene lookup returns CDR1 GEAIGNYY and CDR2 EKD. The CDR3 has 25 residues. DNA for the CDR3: TGTGCCTGTGATCCCCTGGAGTTTCCTGAGAGGGATACGCGTTCCTCCTCCCGGGACACCCGACAGATGTTTTTC. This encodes CACDPLEFPERDTRSSSRDTRQMFF.

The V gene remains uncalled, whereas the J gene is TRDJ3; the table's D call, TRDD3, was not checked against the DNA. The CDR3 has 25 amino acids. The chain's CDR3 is CACDPATSSGLPWGFSSWDTRQMFF. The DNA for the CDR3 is TGTGCCTGTGACCCCGCCACATCTTCGGGGCTTCCTTGGGGATTCAGCTCCTGGGACACCCGACAGATGTTTTTC.

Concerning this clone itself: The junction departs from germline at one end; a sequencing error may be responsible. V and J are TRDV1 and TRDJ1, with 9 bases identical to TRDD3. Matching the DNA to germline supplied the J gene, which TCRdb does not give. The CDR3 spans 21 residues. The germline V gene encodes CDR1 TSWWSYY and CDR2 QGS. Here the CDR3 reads CAIGEHSPKRGTGGNTDKLIF. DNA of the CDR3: TGTGCTATTGGGGAACATTCTCCCAAGAGGGGTACTGGGGGAAACACCGATAAACTCATCTTT.

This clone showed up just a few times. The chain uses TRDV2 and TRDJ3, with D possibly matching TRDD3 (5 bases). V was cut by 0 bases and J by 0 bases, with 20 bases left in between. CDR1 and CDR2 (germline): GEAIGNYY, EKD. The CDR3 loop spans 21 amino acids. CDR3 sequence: CACDTGSLLGETSWDTRQMFF. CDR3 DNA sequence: TGTGCCTGTGACACCGGCTCCCTTTTAGGGGAGACCTCCTGGGACACCCGACAGATGTTTTTC.